These 8 T cell receptor beta chains were all obtained from the same sample, sequenced in a study of cytomegalovirus exposure and HLA in healthy donors. PCR employed 60 Vbeta and 13 Jbeta primers. Data came from immunoSEQ multiplex PCR; TCRdb stores just in-frame clones and leaves some out. The repertoire holds 210,000 or so clones, with 65% to 80% as singletons. The sequenced material came from PBMCs. The receptors come from a girl aged 2-10 years in good health and CMV-seronegative.

In this sample, this clone turned up a few times. This chain links TRBV27 with TRBJ1-1; D perhaps matches TRBD1 (5 bases). The CDR3 runs to 13 residues. V dropped 5 bases and J dropped 2 bases, with 9 bases sitting between them. Germline V gene sequence: CDR1 MNHEY, CDR2 SMNVEV (reference sequence). In DNA form, the CDR3 reads TGTGCCAGCAGTCCAGGACACAACACTGAAGCTTTCTTT. This encodes CASSPGHNTEAFF.

A few counts support this clone. This sequence joins TRBV6-1 and TRBJ1-5; the D is unclear. Trimming removed 3 bases at V and 4 bases at J, with 16 bases between. Germline values: CDR1 MNHNS, CDR2 SASEGT. The CDR3 totals 16 residues. CDR3 protein: CASSEYPKPGNQPQHF. The CDR3, as DNA: TGTGCCAGCAGTGAGTACCCCAAACCGGGGAATCAGCCCCAGCATTTT.

The rearrangement uses TRBV23-1 and TRBJ2-2, with 9 bases that match TRBD1. TRBV23-1 is filed as an ORF, its function uncertain. The CDR3 covers 16 residues. The V gene end was trimmed by 0 bases and the J gene end by 1 base; junction bases not matched to a gene: 0. As DNA, the CDR3 is TGCGCCAGCAGTCAATCGACAGGGGGGAACACCGGGGAGCTGTTTTTT. It codes for CASSQSTGGNTGELFF.

The chain recombines TRBV19 with TRBJ1-6; 9 positions match TRBD1. This CDR3 comprises 14 residues. The V gene's germline CDR1 is LNHDA and CDR2 SQIVND (reference sequence). V lost 3 bases, J lost 13 bases, and 7 bases stayed unmatched. In DNA, the CDR3 is TGTGCCAGTAGTATCGGACAGGGGCAGGCTCCCCTCCACTTT. As protein: CASSIGQGQAPLHF.

The chain joins TRBV29-1 to TRBJ2-1; D may be TRBD2 (5 bases). Trimming took off 4 bases at V and 6 bases at J, with 7 bases between the two ends. This CDR3 region has 11 residues. Germline-derived CDR1 and CDR2 are SQVTM and ANQGSEA. CDR3 in amino acids: CSVADSNEQFF. In DNA, the CDR3 is TGCAGCGTTGCGGACTCCAATGAGCAGTTCTTC.

The genes are TRBV5-1 and TRBJ2-5; 7 bases are shared with TRBD1. The J call is in doubt because the DNA end fits TRBJ2-7 better. CDR1 and CDR2 from the germline V gene are SGHRS and YFSETQ. There are 17 residues in the CDR3. CDR3 nucleotides: TGCGCCAGCAGCCCTCCCCTCCGGGACAGCCTCTCCTACGAGCAGTACTTC. Protein sequence: CASSPPLRDSLSYEQYF.

The chain carries TRBV4-2 and TRBJ2-7, with TRBD1 matching over 9 bases. The CDR3 loop spans 15 amino acids. CDR1 is LGHNA and CDR2 is YNFKEQ in the germline V gene. The junction had 2 bases not matched to a gene; V was cut back by 1 base and J by 1 base. In nucleotides, the CDR3 is TGTGCCAGCAGCCAAGCGACAGGGGGTTCCTACGAGCAGTACTTC. Translating gives CASSQATGGSYEQYF.

The chain links TRBV19 to TRBJ2-2, with 7 bases aligning to TRBD2. There are 16 residues in the CDR3. Trimming at V came to 3 bases and at J to 2 bases, leaving 6 bases not matched to a gene. Germline V gives CDR1 LNHDA, CDR2 SQIVND (reference sequence). CDR3 in DNA: TGTGCCAGTAGTATCTTCGGCGGGGGAAACACCGGGGAGCTGTTTTTT. This encodes CASSIFGGGNTGELFF.